The sequence of this T cell receptor (beta chain) was determined in a study of blood T cell repertoires in COVID-19 (dated by TCRdb to the early 2020s). Broadly, across the study: Samples from collaborators originated in the United States, Italy and Spain and spanned both the acute and convalescent phases of COVID-19. Samples were obtained from the ongoing ImmuneRACE study (first 160 participants) and from 1,254 subjects provided by 6 global collaborators. Subjects who had been exposed to COVID-19, were actively infected with it, or had recovered from it provided the deeply sampled blood TCRbeta repertoires that made up the dataset. Where HLA class I and class II types were available, the types were taken from metadata supplied by the sample provider, not from assay-based typing. A de-identified subject ID, COVID-19 status, age in years and sex were almost always included in the sample metadata. The repertoires were released in a freely available public database intended as a resource for research on the immune response to SARS-CoV-2. The prospective study material was composed of cDNA or gDNA derived from T cells, B-cell-depleted T cells, or PBMCs.

The immunoSEQ Assay, a bias-controlled multiplex PCR, was used to amplify TCRbeta CDR3 regions from genomic DNA. In the original analysis: The number of nucleated cells in each sample was estimated from the amplification of reference gene primers within the assay. Sequence reads were collapsed and filtered to measure the absolute abundance of every unique TCRbeta CDR3 rearrangement. For each sample, productive Simpson clonality was calculated by taking the square root of Simpson's diversity index across productive rearrangements. What TCRdb holds here is the immuneACCESS table cut down to in-frame rearrangements. Part of the clones is not present; checked against another copy, under half of the missing clones reflect an unresolved V gene, and the others are unexplained. The D gene and trimming were derived from the DNA, and the V and J assignments and clone size from that table. The sample includes under 400,000 clones, with roughly 86% observed a single time. Of the sample, over 1% is held by the ten largest clones.

Enrolling through a virtual design, the prospective study's participants ranged in age from roughly 18 to 90 years and lived across 20 to 30 United States geographic areas. In the prospective study, participants were assigned to cohorts based on the clinical history participants reported in a screening survey and a study questionnaire. Exposed participants were defined as having been in contact with someone with a PCR-confirmed or clinician-diagnosed COVID-19 case within 2 weeks of study entry. In the prospective study, mobile phlebotomists collected whole blood, serum and a nasopharyngeal or oropharyngeal swab from each participant. Participants in the prospective study had the option to provide additional blood draws and questionnaires over an approximately 2-month period. Before DNA extraction, prospective study blood samples were shipped either frozen or at room temperature. With respect to this clone: Its recognized antigen is unknown. The record has no base qualities; no much larger clone is one base away.

Trimming accounts for 3 bases at V and 4 bases at J, while the number of junction bases matched to no gene is 6. CDR1 and CDR2 are drawn from the germline V gene (reference sequence): SEHNR, FQNEAQ. Measured from the cysteine to the phenylalanine, the CDR3 is 16 residues long. Kept here is only the CDR3 DNA, which spans 48 bases and is read in frame from base 1. Results and caveats for the whole study, not just this receptor: The amount of clinical and demographic metadata varied by source and participant and was provided uncurated.

This sequence uses TRBV7-9 and TRBJ2-1, and 10 bases in between align with TRBD2. This TCR was recovered from a woman between 25 and 40 years old who had been exposed to COVID-19. Material: PBMCs or T cells enriched from blood (not recorded which). The CDR3 reads CASSLVTSGEYNEQFF. The nucleotides read TGTGCCAGCAGCTTGGTAACTAGCGGGGAATACAATGAGCAGTTCTTC. Outside the CDR3, residues come from the reference TRBV7-9 and TRBJ2-1 proteins, so the full variable domain is: DTGVSQNPRHKITKRGQNVTFRCDPISEHNRLYWYRQTLGQGPEFLTYFQNEAQLEKSRLLSDRFSAERPKGSFSTLEIQRTEQGDSAMYLCASSLVTSGEYNEQFFGPGTRLTVL.